These T cell receptor beta chains were read from a single sample in a study of T cells after yellow fever vaccination. TCRdb ran MiXCR on the 5' RACE reads and lists one entry per CDR3 protein. Among about 630,000 distinct CDR3 sequences, around 12% were seen once, and the ten largest hold about 15%. Material: PBMCs, obtained on the day of the yellow fever booster vaccination. Source of these receptors: a man aged 25-45 years who received the YFV17D yellow fever vaccine. CDR3s include the opening cysteine and the closing phenylalanine or tryptophan.

J gene: TRBJ2-7; V gene: TRBV12-3/TRBV12-4; CDR3 protein: CASSLGGLAVGYEQYF
J gene: TRBJ2-1; V gene: TRBV20-1; CDR3 protein: CSAYYTNVEEQFF
J gene: TRBJ1-5; V gene: TRBV20-1; CDR3 protein: CSAGREGSQPQHF
J gene: TRBJ1-5; V gene: TRBV24-1; CDR3 protein: CATSDFANQPQHF
J gene: TRBJ2-1; V gene: TRBV6-5; CDR3 protein: CASSFGTGDGEQFF
J gene: TRBJ2-1; V gene: TRBV21-1; CDR3 protein: CASSKIGRERNEQFF
J gene: TRBJ2-1; V gene: TRBV30; CDR3 protein: CAWSIQNEQFF
J gene: TRBJ2-1; V gene: TRBV5-6; CDR3 protein: CASSFKVDRSYNEQFF
J gene: TRBJ2-1; V gene: TRBV3-1; CDR3 protein: CASSQYVTGTEQFF
J gene: TRBJ2-2; V gene: TRBV7-2; CDR3 protein: CASSLGPAGRGELFF
J gene: TRBJ2-1; V gene: TRBV20-1; CDR3 protein: CSARDEPSPALGNEQFF
J gene: TRBJ1-4; V gene: TRBV3-1; CDR3 protein: CASSHSSGAAEKLFF
J gene: TRBJ2-7; V gene: TRBV7-2; CDR3 protein: CASSFRGYPSYEQYF
J gene: TRBJ2-1; V gene: TRBV3-1; CDR3 protein: CASSPREVSYNEQFF
J gene: TRBJ2-1; V gene: TRBV14; CDR3 protein: CASSQLSGSTSEQFF
J gene: TRBJ2-3; V gene: TRBV5-1; CDR3 protein: CASRIGRVTDTQYF
J gene: TRBJ2-5; V gene: TRBV7-2; CDR3 protein: CASSHNRGPLETQYF
J gene: TRBJ2-7; V gene: TRBV20-1; CDR3 protein: CSASGPGLAGGSEQYF
J gene: TRBJ2-2; V gene: TRBV6-1; CDR3 protein: CASRTGGVYTGELFF
J gene: TRBJ2-1; V gene: TRBV21-1; CDR3 protein: CASSKGRAEQFF
J gene: TRBJ2-7; V gene: TRBV20-1; CDR3 protein: CSARREAGSYEQYF
J gene: TRBJ2-7; V gene: TRBV4-3; CDR3 protein: CASSLFRMLGEQYF
J gene: TRBJ2-7; V gene: TRBV12-3/TRBV12-4; CDR3 protein: CASTPSRTSGSRQYF
J gene: TRBJ2-3; V gene: TRBV7-2; CDR3 protein: CASSLRSSSPTDTQYF
J gene: TRBJ2-1; V gene: TRBV5-1; CDR3 protein: CASRPLAGSTGNNEQFF
J gene: TRBJ2-3; V gene: TRBV11-2; CDR3 protein: CASSFAVGTDTQYF
J gene: TRBJ2-3; V gene: TRBV7-2; CDR3 protein: CASSPQGREVTDTQYF
J gene: TRBJ1-5; V gene: TRBV27; CDR3 protein: CASSFRRNQPQHF
J gene: TRBJ2-1; V gene: TRBV24-1; CDR3 protein: CATSVRKAGGFYNEQFF